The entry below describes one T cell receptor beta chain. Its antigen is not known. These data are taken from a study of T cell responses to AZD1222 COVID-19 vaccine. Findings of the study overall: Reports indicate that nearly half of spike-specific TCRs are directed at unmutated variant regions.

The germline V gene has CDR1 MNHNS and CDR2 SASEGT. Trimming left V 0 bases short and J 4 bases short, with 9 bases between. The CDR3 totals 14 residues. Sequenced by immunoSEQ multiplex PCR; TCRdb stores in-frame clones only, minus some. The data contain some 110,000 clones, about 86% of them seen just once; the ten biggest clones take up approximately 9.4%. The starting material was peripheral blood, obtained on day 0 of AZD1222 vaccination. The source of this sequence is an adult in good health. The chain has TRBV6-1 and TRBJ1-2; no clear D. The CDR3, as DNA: TGTGCCAGCAGTGAAGCTTCGGCCCTCTATGGCTACACCTTC. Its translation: CASSEASALYGYTF.